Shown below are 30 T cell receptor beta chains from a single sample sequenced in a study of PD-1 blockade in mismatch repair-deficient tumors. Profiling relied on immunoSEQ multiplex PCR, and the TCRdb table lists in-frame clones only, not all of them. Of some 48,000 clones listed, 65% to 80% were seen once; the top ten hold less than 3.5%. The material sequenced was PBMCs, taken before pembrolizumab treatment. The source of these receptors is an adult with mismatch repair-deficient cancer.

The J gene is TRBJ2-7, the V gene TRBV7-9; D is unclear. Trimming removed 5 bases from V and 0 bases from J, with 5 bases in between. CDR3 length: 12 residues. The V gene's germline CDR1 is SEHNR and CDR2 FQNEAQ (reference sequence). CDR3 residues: CASSLSSYEQYF. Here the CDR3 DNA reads TGTGCCAGCAGCCTGAGCTCCTACGAGCAGTACTTC. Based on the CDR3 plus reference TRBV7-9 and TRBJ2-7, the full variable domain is DTGVSQNPRHKITKRGQNVTFRCDPISEHNRLYWYRQTLGQGPEFLTYFQNEAQLEKSRLLSDRFSAERPKGSFSTLEIQRTEQGDSAMYLCASSLSSYEQYFGPGTRLTVT.

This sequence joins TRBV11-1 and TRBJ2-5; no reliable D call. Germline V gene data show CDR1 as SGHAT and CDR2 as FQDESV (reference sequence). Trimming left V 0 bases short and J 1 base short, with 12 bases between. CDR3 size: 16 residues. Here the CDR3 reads CASSLAVSAAQETQYF. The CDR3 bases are TGTGCCAGCAGCTTAGCCGTGTCGGCAGCCCAAGAGACCCAGTACTTC.

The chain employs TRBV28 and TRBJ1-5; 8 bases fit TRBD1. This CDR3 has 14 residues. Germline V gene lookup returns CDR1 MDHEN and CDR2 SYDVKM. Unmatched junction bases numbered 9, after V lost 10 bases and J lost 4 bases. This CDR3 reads CATLTQGANQPQHF. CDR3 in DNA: TGTGCCACCCTAACTCAGGGGGCGAATCAGCCCCAGCATTTT.

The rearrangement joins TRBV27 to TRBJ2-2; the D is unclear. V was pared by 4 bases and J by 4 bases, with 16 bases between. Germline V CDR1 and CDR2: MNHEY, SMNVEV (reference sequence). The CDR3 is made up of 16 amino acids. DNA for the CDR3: TGTGCCAGCAGTTCAAAGGCGGCTTTCTTCACCGGGGAGCTGTTTTTT. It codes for CASSSKAAFFTGELFF.

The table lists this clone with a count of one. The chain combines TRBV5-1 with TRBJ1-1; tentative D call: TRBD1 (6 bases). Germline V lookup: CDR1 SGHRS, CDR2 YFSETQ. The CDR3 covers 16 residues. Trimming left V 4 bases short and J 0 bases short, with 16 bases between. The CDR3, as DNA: TGCGCCAGCAGCCCAAGGGACACCTCCATGAACACTGAAGCTTTCTTT. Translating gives CASSPRDTSMNTEAFF.

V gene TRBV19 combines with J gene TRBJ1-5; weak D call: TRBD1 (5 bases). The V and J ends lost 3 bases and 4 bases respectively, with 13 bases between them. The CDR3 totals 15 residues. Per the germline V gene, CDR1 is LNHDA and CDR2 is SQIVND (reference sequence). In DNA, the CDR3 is TGTGCCAGTAGTATGAGTATAGGGGAAAATCAGCCCCAGCATTTT. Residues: CASSMSIGENQPQHF.

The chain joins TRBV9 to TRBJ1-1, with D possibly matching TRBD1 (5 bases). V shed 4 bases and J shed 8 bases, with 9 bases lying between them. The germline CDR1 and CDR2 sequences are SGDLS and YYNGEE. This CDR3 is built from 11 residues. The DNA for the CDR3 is TGTGCCAGCAGCCTGGAGGGGGAAGCTTTCTTT. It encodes CASSLEGEAFF.

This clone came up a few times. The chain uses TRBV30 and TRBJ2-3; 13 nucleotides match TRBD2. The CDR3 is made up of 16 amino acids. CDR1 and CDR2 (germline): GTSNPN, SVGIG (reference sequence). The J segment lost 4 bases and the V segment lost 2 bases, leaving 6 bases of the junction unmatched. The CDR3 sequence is CAWSPPGLAGSDTQYF. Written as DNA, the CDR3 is TGTGCCTGGAGTCCACCGGGACTAGCGGGATCAGATACGCAGTATTTT.

The CDR3 DNA follows: TGTGCCAGCAGCCCTGAGGGGGGATACACCATATATTTT. It codes for CASSPEGGYTIYF. The chain couples TRBV6-6 to TRBJ1-3, with a possible D match to TRBD1 (6 bases). The germline V gene has CDR1 MNHNY and CDR2 SVGAGI (reference sequence). Trimming shortened V by 6 bases and J by 8 bases, and 14 bases separated the two germline ends. The CDR3 length is 13 residues.

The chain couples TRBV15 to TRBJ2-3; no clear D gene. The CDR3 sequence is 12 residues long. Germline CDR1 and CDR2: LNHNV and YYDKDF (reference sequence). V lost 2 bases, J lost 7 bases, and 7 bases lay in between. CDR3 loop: CATSRYPYTQYF. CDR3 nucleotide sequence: TGTGCCACCAGCAGATACCCCTATACGCAGTATTTT.

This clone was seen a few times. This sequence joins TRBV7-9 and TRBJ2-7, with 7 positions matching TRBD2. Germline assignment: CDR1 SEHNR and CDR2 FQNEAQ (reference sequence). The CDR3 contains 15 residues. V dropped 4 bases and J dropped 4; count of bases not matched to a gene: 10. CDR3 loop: CASSSRTSTTYEQYF. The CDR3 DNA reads TGTGCCAGCAGCTCGCGGACTAGTACAACGTACGAGCAGTACTTC.

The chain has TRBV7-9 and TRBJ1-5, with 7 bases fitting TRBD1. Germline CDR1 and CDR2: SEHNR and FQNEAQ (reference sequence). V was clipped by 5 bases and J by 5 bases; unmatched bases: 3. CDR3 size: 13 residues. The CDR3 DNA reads TGTGCCAGCAGCCGCGACAGGGATCAGCCCCAGCATTTT. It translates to CASSRDRDQPQHF.

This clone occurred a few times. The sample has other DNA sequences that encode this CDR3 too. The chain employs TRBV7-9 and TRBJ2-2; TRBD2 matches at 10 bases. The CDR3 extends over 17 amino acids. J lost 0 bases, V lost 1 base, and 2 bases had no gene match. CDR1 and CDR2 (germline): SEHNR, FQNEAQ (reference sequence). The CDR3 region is CASSLGLAGANTGELFF. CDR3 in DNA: TGTGCCAGCAGCTTAGGGCTAGCGGGAGCGAACACCGGGGAGCTGTTTTTT.

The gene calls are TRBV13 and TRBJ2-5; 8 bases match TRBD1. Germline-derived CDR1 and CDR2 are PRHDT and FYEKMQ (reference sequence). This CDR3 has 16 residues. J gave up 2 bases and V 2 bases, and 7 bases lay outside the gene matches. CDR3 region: CASSLRDRQYQETQYF. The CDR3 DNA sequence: TGTGCCAGCAGCTTACGGGACAGGCAGTATCAAGAGACCCAGTACTTC.

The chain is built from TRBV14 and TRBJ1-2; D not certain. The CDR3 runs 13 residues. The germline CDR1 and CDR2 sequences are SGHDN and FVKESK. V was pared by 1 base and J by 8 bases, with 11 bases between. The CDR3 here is CASSQANIAGYTF. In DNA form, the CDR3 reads TGTGCCAGCAGCCAAGCGAATATCGCCGGCTACACCTTC.

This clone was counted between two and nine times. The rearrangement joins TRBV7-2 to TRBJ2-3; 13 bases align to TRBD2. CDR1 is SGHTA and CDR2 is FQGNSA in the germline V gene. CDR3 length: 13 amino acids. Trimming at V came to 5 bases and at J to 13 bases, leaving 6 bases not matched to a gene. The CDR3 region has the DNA TGTGCCAGCAGCGGACCGGGACTAGCGGGAAAGTATTTT. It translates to CASSGPGLAGKYF.

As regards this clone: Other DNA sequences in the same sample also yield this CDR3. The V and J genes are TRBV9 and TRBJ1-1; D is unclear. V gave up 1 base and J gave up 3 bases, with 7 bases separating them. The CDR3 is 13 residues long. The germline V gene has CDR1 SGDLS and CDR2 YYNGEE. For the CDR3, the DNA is TGTGCCAGCAGCGTAAGTGGGGACACTGAAGCTTTCTTT. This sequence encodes CASSVSGDTEAFF.

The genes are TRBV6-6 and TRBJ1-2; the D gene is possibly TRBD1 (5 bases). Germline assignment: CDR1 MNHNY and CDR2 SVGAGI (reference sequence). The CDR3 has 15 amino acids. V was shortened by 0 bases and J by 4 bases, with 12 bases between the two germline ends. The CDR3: CASSYSRGQSYGYTF. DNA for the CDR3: TGTGCCAGCAGTTACTCGAGGGGCCAGTCCTATGGCTACACCTTC.

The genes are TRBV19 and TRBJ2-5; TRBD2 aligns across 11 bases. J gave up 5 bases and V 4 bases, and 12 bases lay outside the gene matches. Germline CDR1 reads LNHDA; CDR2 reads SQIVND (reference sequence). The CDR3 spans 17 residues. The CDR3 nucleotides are TGTGCCAGTAGTACCTCAACGGGACTAGCGGATAGGGAGACCCAGTACTTC. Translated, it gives CASSTSTGLADRETQYF.

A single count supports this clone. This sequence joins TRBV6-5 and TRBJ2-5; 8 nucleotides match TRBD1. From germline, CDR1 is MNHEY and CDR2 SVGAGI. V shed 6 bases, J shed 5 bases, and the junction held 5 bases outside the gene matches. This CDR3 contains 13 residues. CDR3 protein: CASRSGGSETQYF. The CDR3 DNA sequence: TGTGCCAGCAGGTCAGGGGGCTCCGAGACCCAGTACTTC.

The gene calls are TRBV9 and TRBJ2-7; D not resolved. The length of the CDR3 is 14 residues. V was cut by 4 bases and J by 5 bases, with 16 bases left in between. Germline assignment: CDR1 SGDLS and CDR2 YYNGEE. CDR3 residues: CASSPRFEVNEQYF. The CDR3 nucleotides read TGTGCCAGCAGCCCCCGATTTGAGGTCAACGAGCAGTACTTC.

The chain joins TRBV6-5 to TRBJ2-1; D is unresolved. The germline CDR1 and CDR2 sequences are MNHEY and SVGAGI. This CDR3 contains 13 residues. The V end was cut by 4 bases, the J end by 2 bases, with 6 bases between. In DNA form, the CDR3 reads TGTGCCAGCAGTTTATACGCCTACAATGAGCAGTTCTTC. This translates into CASSLYAYNEQFF.

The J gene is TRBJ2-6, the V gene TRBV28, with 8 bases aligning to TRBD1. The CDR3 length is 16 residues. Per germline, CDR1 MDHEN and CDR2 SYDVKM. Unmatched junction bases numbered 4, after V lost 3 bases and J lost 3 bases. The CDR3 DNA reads TGTGCCAGCAGTTTTCAGGGGGCGCGTGGGGCCAACGTCCTGACTTTC. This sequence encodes CASSFQGARGANVLTF.

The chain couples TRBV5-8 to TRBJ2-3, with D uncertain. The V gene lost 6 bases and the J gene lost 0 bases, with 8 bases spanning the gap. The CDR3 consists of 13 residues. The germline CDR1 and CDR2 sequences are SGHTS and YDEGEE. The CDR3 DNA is TGTGCCAGCAAAATGACTAGCACAGATACGCAGTATTTT. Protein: CASKMTSTDTQYF.

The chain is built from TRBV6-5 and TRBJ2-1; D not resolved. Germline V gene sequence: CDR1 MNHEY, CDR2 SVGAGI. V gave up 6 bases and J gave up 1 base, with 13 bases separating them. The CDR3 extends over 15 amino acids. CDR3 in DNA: TGTGCCAGCAGCCGAGAAAGAGGTTCCTACAATGAGCAGTTCTTC. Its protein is CASSRERGSYNEQFF.

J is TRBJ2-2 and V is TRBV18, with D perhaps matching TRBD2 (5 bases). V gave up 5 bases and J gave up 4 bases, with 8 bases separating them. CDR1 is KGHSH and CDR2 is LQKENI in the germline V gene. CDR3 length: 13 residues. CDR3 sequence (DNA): TGTGCCAGCTCAGGAGGAGTCACCGGGGAGCTGTTTTTT. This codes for CASSGGVTGELFF.

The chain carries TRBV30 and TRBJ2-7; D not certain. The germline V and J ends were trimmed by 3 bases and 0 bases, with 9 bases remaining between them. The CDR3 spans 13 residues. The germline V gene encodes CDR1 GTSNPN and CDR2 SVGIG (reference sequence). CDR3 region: CAWRPLSSYEQYF. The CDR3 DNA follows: TGTGCCTGGAGACCGTTAAGCTCCTACGAGCAGTACTTC.

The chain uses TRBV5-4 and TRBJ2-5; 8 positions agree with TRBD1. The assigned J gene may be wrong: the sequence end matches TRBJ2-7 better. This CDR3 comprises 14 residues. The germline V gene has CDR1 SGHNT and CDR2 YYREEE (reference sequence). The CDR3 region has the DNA TGTGCCAGCAGCCCGGGACAGGTGACCTACGAGCAGTACTTC. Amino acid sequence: CASSPGQVTYEQYF.

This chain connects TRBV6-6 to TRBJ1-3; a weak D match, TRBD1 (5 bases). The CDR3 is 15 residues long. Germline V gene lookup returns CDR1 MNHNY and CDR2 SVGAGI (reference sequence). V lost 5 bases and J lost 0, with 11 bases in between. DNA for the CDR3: TGTGCCAGCAGTCCGGGACGCCTCTCTGGAAACACCATATATTTT. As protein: CASSPGRLSGNTIYF.

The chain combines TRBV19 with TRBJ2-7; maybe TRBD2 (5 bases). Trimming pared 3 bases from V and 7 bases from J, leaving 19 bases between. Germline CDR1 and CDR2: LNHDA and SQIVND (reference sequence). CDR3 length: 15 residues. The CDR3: CASSIVGQAPGEQYF. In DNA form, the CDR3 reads TGTGCCAGTAGTATCGTAGGCCAGGCCCCGGGGGAGCAGTACTTC.